The 9 T cell receptor beta chains presented below share a single source sample, sequenced in a study of blood T cell repertoires in COVID-19. Assay: immunoSEQ multiplex PCR; the TCRdb copy retains only in-frame clones and omits some. The data contain about 80,000 clones, 84% of them singletons. Specimen: peripheral blood. The receptors were sampled from a man over 45 with acute or convalescent COVID-19.

The J gene is TRBJ2-5, the V gene TRBV7-2; 14 bases line up with TRBD2. The germline gives CDR1 SGHTA, CDR2 FQGNSA. The V and J ends lost 8 bases and 4 bases, in that order; junction bases with no gene match: 3. This CDR3 has 14 residues. The CDR3 region is CASGTSGSGETQYF. CDR3 nucleotides: TGTGCCAGCGGGACTAGCGGGAGTGGAGAGACCCAGTACTTC.

This chain joins TRBV24-1 and TRBJ2-3; no clear D. V lost 9 bases and J lost 0, with 12 bases in between. Germline values: CDR1 KGHDR, CDR2 SFDVKD. This CDR3 is 14 amino acids long. CDR3 sequence: CATQDARSTDTQYF. DNA of the CDR3: TGTGCCACCCAAGATGCGCGAAGCACAGATACGCAGTATTTT.

The chain combines TRBV7-6 with TRBJ2-1, with TRBD2 identical over 8 bases. Germline CDR1 SGHVS, CDR2 FNYEAQ. The trim removed 4 bases at V and 2 bases at J, leaving 7 bases unmatched. The CDR3 runs 16 residues. This CDR3 is CASSSAAGEAYNEQFF. The CDR3 DNA follows: TGTGCCAGCAGCTCCGCAGCGGGAGAGGCCTACAATGAGCAGTTCTTC.

This clone was counted between two and nine times. This chain uses TRBV5-4 with TRBJ2-3, with 11 bases identical to TRBD2. There are 18 residues in the CDR3. Trimming removed 0 bases from V and 6 bases from J; junction bases left unmatched: 12. Germline CDR1 reads SGHNT; CDR2 reads YYREEE (reference sequence). CDR3 coding DNA: TGTGCCAGCAGCTTGGCCACGGGACTAGCGGAGGCGGGGGATACGCAGTATTTT. Its protein product is CASSLATGLAEAGDTQYF. Full variable domain (remainder filled in from reference TRBV5-4 and TRBJ2-3): ETGVTQSPTHLIKTRGQQVTLRCSSQSGHNTVSWYQQALGQGPQFIFQYYREEENGRGNFPPRFSGLQFPNYSSELNVNALELDDSALYLCASSLATGLAEAGDTQYFGPGTRLTVL.

The sample holds a few counts of this clone. V is TRBV4-1 and J is TRBJ1-5, with D maybe TRBD1 (5 bases). Deletions cut 1 base from V and 4 bases from J, with 14 bases between. Germline CDR1 is MGHRA and CDR2 is YSYEKL. This CDR3 spans 16 amino acids. CDR3 sequence reads: CASSQVRAQGNQPQHF. CDR3 in DNA: TGCGCCAGCAGCCAAGTTCGGGCTCAGGGTAATCAGCCCCAGCATTTT.

The V gene is TRBV28, the J gene TRBJ2-6; a weak D match, TRBD1 (6 bases). Trimming removed 6 bases at V and 2 bases at J, with 17 bases between. The CDR3 contains 17 residues. Germline-derived CDR1 and CDR2 are MDHEN and SYDVKM. Here the CDR3 reads CASRPYREFTGANVLTF. The CDR3 DNA follows: TGTGCCAGCAGACCTTACAGGGAGTTTACTGGGGCCAACGTCCTGACTTTC.

This chain links TRBV6-5 with TRBJ2-7; 7 nucleotides agree with TRBD1. The CDR3 consists of 15 residues. V was clipped by 5 bases and J by 3 bases; unmatched bases: 10. Germline V lookup: CDR1 MNHEY, CDR2 SVGAGI. CDR3 residues: CASSRDRDSYYEQYF. The CDR3 nucleotides read TGTGCCAGCAGTCGAGACCGGGACAGCTACTACGAGCAGTACTTC.

The chain couples TRBV19 to TRBJ2-5; 8 bases align to TRBD1. Germline-derived CDR1 and CDR2 are LNHDA and SQIVND (reference sequence). The CDR3 sequence is 13 residues long. V dropped 9 bases and J dropped 5; count of bases not matched to a gene: 8. The CDR3 here is CASRQGNGETQYF. CDR3 in DNA: TGTGCCAGCAGACAGGGGAATGGGGAGACCCAGTACTTC.

V gene TRBV5-6 combines with J gene TRBJ1-1, with TRBD1 matching 7 bases. This CDR3 has 17 residues. V lost 1 base to trimming and J lost 4 bases; unmatched junction nucleotides: 13. Germline assignment: CDR1 SGHDT and CDR2 YYEEEE. CDR3 sequence (DNA): TGTGCCAGCAGCTTGATAGAAGGGGGCTTCAGGGCCACTGAAGCTTTCTTT. Encoded protein: CASSLIEGGFRATEAFF.